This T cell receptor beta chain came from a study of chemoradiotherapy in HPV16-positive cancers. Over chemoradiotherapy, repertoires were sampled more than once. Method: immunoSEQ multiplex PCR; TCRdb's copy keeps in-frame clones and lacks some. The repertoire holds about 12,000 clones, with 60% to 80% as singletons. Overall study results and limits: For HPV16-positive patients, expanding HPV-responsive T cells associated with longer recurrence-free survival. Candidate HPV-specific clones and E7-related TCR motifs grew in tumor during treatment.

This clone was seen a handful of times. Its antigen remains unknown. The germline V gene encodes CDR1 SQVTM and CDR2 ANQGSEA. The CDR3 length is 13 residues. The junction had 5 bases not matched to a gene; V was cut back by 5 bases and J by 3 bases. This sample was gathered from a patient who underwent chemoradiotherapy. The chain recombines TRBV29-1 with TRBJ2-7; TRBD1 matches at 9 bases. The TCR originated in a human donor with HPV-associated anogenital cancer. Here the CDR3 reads CSVSGDRDYEQYF. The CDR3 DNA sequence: TGCAGCGTTTCCGGGGACAGGGACTACGAGCAGTACTTC.